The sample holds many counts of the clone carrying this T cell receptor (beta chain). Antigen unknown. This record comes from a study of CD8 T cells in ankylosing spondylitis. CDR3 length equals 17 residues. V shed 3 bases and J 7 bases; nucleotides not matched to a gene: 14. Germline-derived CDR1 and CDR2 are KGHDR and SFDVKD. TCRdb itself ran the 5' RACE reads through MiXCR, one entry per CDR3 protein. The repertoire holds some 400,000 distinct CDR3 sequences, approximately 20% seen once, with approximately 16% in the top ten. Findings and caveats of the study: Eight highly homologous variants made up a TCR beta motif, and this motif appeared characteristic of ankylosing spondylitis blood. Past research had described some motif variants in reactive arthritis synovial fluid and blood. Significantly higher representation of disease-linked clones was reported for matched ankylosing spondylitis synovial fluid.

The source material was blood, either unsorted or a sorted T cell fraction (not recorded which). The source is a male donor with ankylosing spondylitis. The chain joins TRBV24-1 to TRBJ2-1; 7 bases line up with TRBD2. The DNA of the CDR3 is TGTGCCACCAGTGATGGGATGGCGGGAGTAGCCAGGAATGAGCAGTTCTTC. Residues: CATSDGMAGVARNEQFF.